The 30 T cell receptor beta chains presented below share a single source sample, sequenced in a study of OX40 agonist ivuxolimab in advanced cancers. Assay used: immunoSEQ multiplex PCR; TCRdb lists only in-frame clones, some missing. There are approximately 52,000 clones in the sample; 70% to 90% occur only once, and roughly 9.9% lies in the top ten. This material consisted of CD4+ or CD8+ T cells sorted from blood, taken in a trial of the OX40 agonist ivuxolimab. The receptors originated from an adult with an advanced solid tumor such as melanoma, head and neck, liver or kidney cancer.

The CDR3 protein is CASSAQGGGYEQYF. The CDR3 DNA reads TGTGCCAGCAGCGCACAGGGAGGGGGCTACGAGCAGTACTTC. The rearrangement joins TRBV9 to TRBJ2-7; tentatively, D is TRBD2 (7 bases). Germline CDR1 SGDLS, CDR2 YYNGEE. The length of the CDR3 is 14 residues. V gave up 3 bases and J gave up 3 bases, with 13 bases separating them.

The chain uses TRBV5-1 and TRBJ2-3; D may match TRBD1 or TRBD2 (7 bases each). The CDR3 sequence is 13 residues long. CDR1 is SGHRS and CDR2 is YFSETQ in the germline V gene. Trimming removed 4 bases from V and 6 bases from J, with 12 bases in between. CDR3 nucleotides: TGCGCCAGCAGCCGACAGGGAGGGGATACGCAGTATTTT. Protein product: CASSRQGGDTQYF.

The gene calls are TRBV7-9 and TRBJ2-6, with a tentative D call TRBD2 (6 bases). This CDR3 comprises 13 residues. Germline V gives CDR1 SEHNR, CDR2 FQNEAQ (reference sequence). Between the trimmed V and J ends, which lost 8 bases and 2 bases, there was a span of 7 bases. CDR3 in amino acids: CASLAAGANVLTF. The CDR3 nucleotides read TGTGCCAGCTTAGCGGCTGGGGCCAACGTCCTGACTTTC.

This chain links TRBV7-8 with TRBJ1-3; possibly TRBD1 for D (5 bases). The germline V gene encodes CDR1 SGHVS and CDR2 FQNEAQ. The V end lost 0 bases, the J end lost 0 bases, and 18 bases lay between the germline ends. This CDR3 contains 19 residues. This CDR3 is CASSLADMGVYSSGNTIYF. The CDR3 nucleotides read TGTGCCAGCAGCTTAGCAGACATGGGGGTCTATTCCTCTGGAAACACCATATATTTT.

This clone was found a few times. The rearrangement links TRBV28 to TRBJ2-4, with 7 bases that match TRBD1. The junction had 10 bases not matched to a gene; V was cut back by 5 bases and J by 6 bases. Germline CDR1 reads MDHEN; CDR2 reads SYDVKM. CDR3 length: 15 residues. CDR3 protein: CASSRQGSQGNIQYF. As DNA, the CDR3 is TGTGCCAGCAGTCGACAGGGTAGCCAGGGAAACATTCAGTACTTC. Together with reference TRBV28 and TRBJ2-4, the CDR3 gives the full variable domain: DVKVTQSSRYLVKRTGEKVFLECVQDMDHENMFWYRQDPGLGLRLIYFSYDVKMKEKGDIPEGYSVSREKKERFSLILESASTNQTSMYLCASSRQGSQGNIQYFGAGTRLSVL.

The chain combines TRBV28 with TRBJ2-1; tentative D call: TRBD1 (6 bases). Germline CDR1 MDHEN, CDR2 SYDVKM. The CDR3 has 12 residues. Trimming pared 6 bases from V and 7 bases from J, leaving 10 bases between. The CDR3 loop is CASRYRVNEQFF. The DNA of the CDR3 is TGTGCCAGCAGATACAGGGTAAATGAGCAGTTCTTC.

This chain links TRBV30 with TRBJ2-1; 8 nucleotides match TRBD1. Germline CDR1 and CDR2: GTSNPN and SVGIG (reference sequence). This CDR3 region has 14 residues. J lost 3 bases, V lost 2 bases, and 3 bases had no gene match. CDR3 sequence: CAWSHTGGYNEQFF. The CDR3 DNA reads TGTGCCTGGAGTCATACAGGGGGCTACAATGAGCAGTTCTTC.

This chain joins TRBV28 and TRBJ1-2; 9 bases align to TRBD1. CDR1 is MDHEN and CDR2 is SYDVKM in the germline V gene. The CDR3 covers 13 residues. V shed 5 bases and J 8 bases; nucleotides not matched to a gene: 6. The CDR3 here is CASSTRQGGGYTF. DNA for the CDR3: TGTGCCAGCAGTACCAGACAGGGGGGCGGCTACACCTTC.

The genes are TRBV10-3 and TRBJ1-2; D is unclear. The CDR3 spans 14 residues. The V end was cut by 3 bases, the J end by 2 bases, with 10 bases between. Germline CDR1 reads ENHRY; CDR2 reads SYGVKD. This CDR3 reads CAISEAGSNYGYTF. The CDR3 nucleotides read TGTGCCATCAGTGAAGCGGGCAGCAACTATGGCTACACCTTC.

This clone was recorded only once. The rearrangement joins TRBV27 to TRBJ1-2; 10 nucleotides agree with TRBD1. Per the germline V gene, CDR1 is MNHEY and CDR2 is SMNVEV (reference sequence). This CDR3 has 14 amino acids. V lost 5 bases to trimming and J lost 8 bases; unmatched junction nucleotides: 8. This chain's CDR3 is CASSPGQGLGGYTF. In DNA form, the CDR3 reads TGTGCCAGCAGTCCGGGACAGGGGTTGGGCGGCTACACCTTC.

V gene TRBV7-9 combines with J gene TRBJ1-6; D gene ambiguous. The CDR3 is 13 residues long. V was shortened by 2 bases and J by 9 bases, with 8 bases between the two germline ends. The germline gives CDR1 SEHNR, CDR2 FQNEAQ (reference sequence). The CDR3 DNA sequence: TGTGCCAGCAGCTTATTGGGTCGTTCACCCCTCCACTTT. This sequence encodes CASSLLGRSPLHF.

The rearrangement joins TRBV5-5 to TRBJ2-5, with D perhaps matching TRBD2 (6 bases). The CDR3 totals 13 residues. The V gene lost 5 bases and the J gene lost 0 bases, with 8 bases spanning the gap. CDR1 and CDR2 from the germline V gene are SGHKS and YYEKEE (reference sequence). The CDR3 bases are TGTGCCAGCAGACGGGACTACCAAGAGACCCAGTACTTC. Its translation: CASRRDYQETQYF.

The CDR3 reads CASSLDLGGTTDTQYF. CDR3 sequence (DNA): TGCGCCAGCAGCTTGGATCTGGGGGGCACCACAGATACGCAGTATTTT. J is TRBJ2-3 and V is TRBV5-1, with D perhaps given as TRBD1 or TRBD2 (6 bases each). The germline V gene encodes CDR1 SGHRS and CDR2 YFSETQ. CDR3 length equals 16 residues. V was clipped by 0 bases and J by 2 bases, with 13 bases between them.

This clone was seen only once. J is TRBJ2-1 and V is TRBV29-1; 9 positions agree with TRBD1. Germline-derived CDR1 and CDR2 are SQVTM and ANQGSEA. J lost 0 bases, V lost 2 bases, and 5 bases had no gene match. This CDR3 has 16 residues. This chain's CDR3 is CSVEPGTGSSYNEQFF. Here the CDR3 DNA reads TGCAGCGTTGAACCTGGGACAGGGAGCTCCTACAATGAGCAGTTCTTC.

A single count supports this clone. The chain uses TRBV5-1 and TRBJ2-7, with TRBD2 matching over 10 bases. The V segment lost 3 bases and the J segment 3 bases; nucleotides outside the gene matches: 6. Per germline, CDR1 SGHRS and CDR2 YFSETQ. The CDR3 runs to 15 residues. Written as DNA, the CDR3 is TGCGCCAGCAGCTCCACTAGCGGGAATGACTACGAGCAGTACTTC. This codes for CASSSTSGNDYEQYF.

The rearrangement joins TRBV29-1 to TRBJ1-1; tentatively, D is TRBD1 (6 bases). The germline V gene encodes CDR1 SQVTM and CDR2 ANQGSEA. Between the trimmed V and J ends, which lost 8 bases and 4 bases, there was a span of 20 bases. The CDR3 contains 14 residues. The DNA for the CDR3 is TGCAGCTTTCTACCCCGGGACATGGGCACTGAAGCTTTCTTT. The encoded protein is CSFLPRDMGTEAFF.

The chain joins TRBV30 to TRBJ1-5; possibly TRBD1 for D (5 bases). The germline gives CDR1 GTSNPN, CDR2 SVGIG (reference sequence). The ends were cut back, 1 base at V and 7 bases at J, with 11 bases in the middle. CDR3 size: 13 residues. This CDR3 reads CAWSEGVRQPQHF. DNA for the CDR3: TGTGCCTGGAGTGAAGGGGTTAGGCAGCCCCAGCATTTT. Complete variable domain (other parts from reference TRBV30 and TRBJ1-5): SQTIHQWPATLVQPVGSPLSLECTVEGTSNPNLYWYRQAAGRGLQLLFYSVGIGQISSEVPQNLSASRPQDRQFILSSKKLLLSDSGFYLCAWSEGVRQPQHFGDGTRLSIL.

This chain joins TRBV2 and TRBJ2-1; tentatively, D is TRBD1 (5 bases). V was cut by 7 bases and J by 4 bases, with 14 bases left in between. This CDR3 region has 14 residues. Looked up from germline, CDR1 is SNHLY and CDR2 is FYNNEI. In nucleotides, the CDR3 is TGTGCCAGCACCCTCGGCAGGACATACAATGAGCAGTTCTTC. Translating gives CASTLGRTYNEQFF.

The rearrangement uses TRBV9 and TRBJ2-2; 7 bases are shared with TRBD1. Germline CDR1 is SGDLS and CDR2 is YYNGEE. V dropped 4 bases and J dropped 6; count of bases not matched to a gene: 6. The CDR3 totals 14 residues. CDR3 DNA: TGTGCCAGCAGCCCGACAGGGATTCCCGGGGAGCTGTTTTTT. Residues: CASSPTGIPGELFF.

The chain employs TRBV4-1 and TRBJ1-2; TRBD1 might be the D (5 bases). Germline loops: CDR1 MGHRA, CDR2 YSYEKL. The CDR3 consists of 13 residues. The V gene lost 3 bases and the J gene lost 0 bases, with 5 bases spanning the gap. For the CDR3, the DNA is TGCGCCAGCAGCCAGACAGCTAACTATGGCTACACCTTC. Translation gives CASSQTANYGYTF.

The rearrangement uses TRBV6-5 and TRBJ1-2; D not resolved. The CDR3 spans 13 residues. Germline V gene data show CDR1 as MNHEY and CDR2 as SVGAGI. With 0 bases removed from V and 2 bases from J, the gap between germline ends came to 4 bases. CDR3 in DNA: TGTGCCAGCAGTTACTCGCGGAACTATGGCTACACCTTC. Amino acids: CASSYSRNYGYTF.

The chain employs TRBV28 and TRBJ1-5, with TRBD1 identical over 8 bases. J lost 4 bases, V lost 6 bases, and 5 bases had no gene match. CDR1 is MDHEN, CDR2 SYDVKM, per germline. This CDR3 spans 14 amino acids. The CDR3 region has the DNA TGTGCCAGCAGCGCTACAGGGGGAAATCAGCCCCAGCATTTT. Amino acid sequence: CASSATGGNQPQHF. Looking up the rest from reference TRBV28 and TRBJ1-5 gives the full variable domain: DVKVTQSSRYLVKRTGEKVFLECVQDMDHENMFWYRQDPGLGLRLIYFSYDVKMKEKGDIPEGYSVSREKKERFSLILESASTNQTSMYLCASSATGGNQPQHFGDGTRLSIL.

CDR3 residues: CAWSKQLSGQVYTEAFF. The DNA for the CDR3 is TGTGCCTGGAGTAAGCAACTCTCCGGACAGGTATACACTGAAGCTTTCTTT. The gene calls are TRBV30 and TRBJ1-1; TRBD1 matches 7 bases. The CDR3 extends over 17 amino acids. The V and J ends lost 2 bases and 3 bases, in that order; junction bases with no gene match: 15. In germline, CDR1 is GTSNPN, CDR2 SVGIG (reference sequence).

The chain has TRBV30 and TRBJ2-7, with TRBD2 matching 10 bases. This CDR3 is 12 amino acids long. After removal of 2 bases from V and 6 bases from J, the junction contained 1 base not matched to a gene. CDR1 GTSNPN and CDR2 SVGIG come from the germline V gene (reference sequence). Written as DNA, the CDR3 is TGTGCCTGGAGTAAGCGGGAGGGCGAGCAGTACTTC. Translation gives CAWSKREGEQYF.

The V gene is TRBV11-2, the J gene TRBJ1-1; D possibly corresponds to TRBD1 (5 bases). Germline values: CDR1 SGHAT, CDR2 FQNNGV. The CDR3 is 12 amino acids. V lost 2 bases to trimming and J lost 10 bases, with 11 bases between them. The CDR3 protein is CASSLMAGGAFF. The CDR3 nucleotides are TGTGCCAGCAGCTTAATGGCGGGGGGAGCTTTCTTT.

The chain links TRBV4-1 to TRBJ1-1; 9 bases align to TRBD1. CDR1 and CDR2 (germline): MGHRA, YSYEKL. This CDR3 is 16 amino acids long. V lost 1 base and J lost 4; bases outside the gene matches: 7. CDR3 sequence: CASSQGPGQGGTEAFF. The CDR3 coding sequence is TGCGCCAGCAGCCAAGGGCCGGGACAGGGAGGCACTGAAGCTTTCTTT.

The rearrangement uses TRBV11-2 and TRBJ2-7; D perhaps matches TRBD1 (6 bases). CDR1 SGHAT and CDR2 FQNNGV come from the germline V gene. The V end was cut by 5 bases, the J end by 3 bases, with 11 bases between. The CDR3 totals 13 residues. The CDR3 protein is CASSTNRDYEQYF. In DNA, the CDR3 is TGTGCCAGCAGCACTAACAGGGACTACGAGCAGTACTTC. The full variable domain, in which reference TRBV11-2 and TRBJ2-7 provide the parts outside the CDR3, is EAGVAQSPRYKIIEKRQSVAFWCNPISGHATLYWYQQILGQGPKLLIQFQNNGVVDDSQLPKDRFSAERLKGVDSTLKIQPAKLEDSAVYLCASSTNRDYEQYFGPGTRLTVT.

This chain links TRBV28 with TRBJ2-3; TRBD1 or TRBD2 may be the D gene (5 bases each). The V and J ends lost 5 bases and 6 bases respectively, with 21 bases between them. The germline gives CDR1 MDHEN, CDR2 SYDVKM. The CDR3 spans 16 residues. This CDR3 is CASSPRGSGAGDTQYF. CDR3 coding DNA: TGTGCCAGCAGTCCCCGGGGTAGTGGGGCGGGCGATACGCAGTATTTT.

The gene calls are TRBV29-1 and TRBJ2-5; TRBD2 is a possible D gene (7 bases). Looked up from germline, CDR1 is SQVTM and CDR2 is ANQGSEA. This CDR3 region has 11 residues. V was shortened by 2 bases and J by 7 bases, with 8 bases between the two germline ends. Here the CDR3 DNA reads TGCAGCGTTGAAAGGGGGGGGACCCAGTACTTC. Its protein product is CSVERGGTQYF.

This rearrangement joins TRBV6-1 to TRBJ2-6, with a weak D call TRBD1 (5 bases). Germline V gene sequence: CDR1 MNHNS, CDR2 SASEGT. V was shortened by 6 bases and J by 0 bases, with 6 bases between the two germline ends. The CDR3 covers 14 residues. The CDR3 DNA follows: TGTGCCAGCAGCACAGGCTCTGGGGCCAACGTCCTGACTTTC. This sequence encodes CASSTGSGANVLTF.